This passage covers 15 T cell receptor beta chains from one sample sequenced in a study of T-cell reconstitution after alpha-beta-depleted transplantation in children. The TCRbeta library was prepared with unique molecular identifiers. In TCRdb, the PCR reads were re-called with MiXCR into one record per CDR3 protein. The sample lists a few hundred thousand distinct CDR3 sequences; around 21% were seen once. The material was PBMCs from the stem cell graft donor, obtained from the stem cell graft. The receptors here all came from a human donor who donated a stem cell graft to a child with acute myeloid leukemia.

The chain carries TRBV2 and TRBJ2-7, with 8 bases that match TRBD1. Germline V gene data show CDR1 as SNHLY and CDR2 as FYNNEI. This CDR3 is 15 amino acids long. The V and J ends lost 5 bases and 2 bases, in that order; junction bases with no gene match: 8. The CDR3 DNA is TGTGCCAGCAGTTCTGAGACAGGGGTGACCTACGAGCAGTACTTC. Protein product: CASSSETGVTYEQYF.

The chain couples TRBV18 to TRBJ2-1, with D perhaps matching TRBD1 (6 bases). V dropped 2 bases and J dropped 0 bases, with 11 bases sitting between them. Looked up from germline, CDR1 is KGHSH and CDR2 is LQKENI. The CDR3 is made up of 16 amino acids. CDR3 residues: CASSPGEQGSYNEQFF. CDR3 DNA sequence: TGTGCCAGCTCACCAGGGGAACAGGGCTCCTACAATGAGCAGTTCTTC.

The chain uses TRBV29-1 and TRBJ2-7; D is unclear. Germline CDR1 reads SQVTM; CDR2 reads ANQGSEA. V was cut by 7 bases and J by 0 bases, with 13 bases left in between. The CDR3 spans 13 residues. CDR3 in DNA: TGCAGCGATAAAAAAGTCCCCTCCTACGAGCAGTACTTC. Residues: CSDKKVPSYEQYF.

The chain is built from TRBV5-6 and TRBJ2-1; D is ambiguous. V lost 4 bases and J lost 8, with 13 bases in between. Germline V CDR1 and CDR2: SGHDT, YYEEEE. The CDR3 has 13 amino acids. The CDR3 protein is CASSKLVVDEQFF. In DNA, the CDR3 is TGTGCCAGCAGCAAGCTAGTGGTCGATGAGCAGTTCTTC.

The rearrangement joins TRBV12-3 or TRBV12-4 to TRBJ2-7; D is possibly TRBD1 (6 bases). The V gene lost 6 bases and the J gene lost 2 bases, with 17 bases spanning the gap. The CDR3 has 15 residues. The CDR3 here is CASSRARGSPYEQYF. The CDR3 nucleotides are TGTGCCAGCAGCCGCGCCAGGGGTAGTCCCTACGAGCAGTACTTC.

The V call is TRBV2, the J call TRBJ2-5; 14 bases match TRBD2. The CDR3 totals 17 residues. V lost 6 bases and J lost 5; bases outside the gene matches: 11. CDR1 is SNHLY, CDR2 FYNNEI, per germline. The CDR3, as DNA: TGTGCCAGCAGCGAGACCGGGACTAGCGGGAGTCGTGAGACCCAGTACTTC. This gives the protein CASSETGTSGSRETQYF.

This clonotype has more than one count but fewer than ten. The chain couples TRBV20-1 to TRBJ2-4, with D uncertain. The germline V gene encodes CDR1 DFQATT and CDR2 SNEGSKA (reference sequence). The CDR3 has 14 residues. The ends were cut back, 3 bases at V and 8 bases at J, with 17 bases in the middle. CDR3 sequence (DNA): TGCAGTGCTAGTTTGGCAGGCGAGAGAGACATTCAGTACTTC. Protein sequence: CSASLAGERDIQYF.

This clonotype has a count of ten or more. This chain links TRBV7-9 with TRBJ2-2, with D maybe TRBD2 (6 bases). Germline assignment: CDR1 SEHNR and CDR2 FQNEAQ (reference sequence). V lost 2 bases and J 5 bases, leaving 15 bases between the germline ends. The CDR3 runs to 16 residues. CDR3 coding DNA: TGTGCCAGCAGCTTACTAGGCCCACGGGGGACCGGGGAGCTGTTTTTT. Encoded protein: CASSLLGPRGTGELFF.

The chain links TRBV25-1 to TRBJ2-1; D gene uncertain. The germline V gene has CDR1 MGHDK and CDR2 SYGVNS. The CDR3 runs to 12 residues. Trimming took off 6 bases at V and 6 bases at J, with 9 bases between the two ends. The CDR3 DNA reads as TGTGCCAGCAGATTAGGACGCAATGAGCAGTTCTTC. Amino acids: CASRLGRNEQFF.

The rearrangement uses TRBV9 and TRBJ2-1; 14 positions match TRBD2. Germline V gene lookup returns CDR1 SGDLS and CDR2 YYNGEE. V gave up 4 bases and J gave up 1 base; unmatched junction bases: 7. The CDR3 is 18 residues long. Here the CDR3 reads CASSLGGTSGSSYNEQFF. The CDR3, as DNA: TGTGCCAGCAGCTTAGGGGGGACTAGCGGGAGTTCCTACAATGAGCAGTTCTTC.

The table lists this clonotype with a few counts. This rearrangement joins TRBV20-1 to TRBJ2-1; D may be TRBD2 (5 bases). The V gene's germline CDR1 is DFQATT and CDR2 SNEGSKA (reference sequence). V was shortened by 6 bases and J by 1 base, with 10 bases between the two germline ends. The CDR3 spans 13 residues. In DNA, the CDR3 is TGCAGTGCAGGACTCCTTTCCTACAATGAGCAGTTCTTC. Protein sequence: CSAGLLSYNEQFF.

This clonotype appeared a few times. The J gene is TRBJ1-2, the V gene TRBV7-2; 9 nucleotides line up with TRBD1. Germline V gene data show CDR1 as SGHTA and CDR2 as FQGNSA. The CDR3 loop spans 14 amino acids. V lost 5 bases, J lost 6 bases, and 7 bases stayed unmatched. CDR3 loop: CASSTRQGGNGYTF. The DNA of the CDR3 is TGTGCCAGCAGCACCAGACAGGGGGGGAATGGCTACACCTTC.

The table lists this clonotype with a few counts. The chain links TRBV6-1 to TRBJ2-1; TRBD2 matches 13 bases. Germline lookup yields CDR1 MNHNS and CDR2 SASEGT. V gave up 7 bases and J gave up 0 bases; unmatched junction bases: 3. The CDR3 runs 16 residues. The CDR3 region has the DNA TGTGCCAGCACGAGGACTAGCGGGAGCTCCTACAATGAGCAGTTCTTC. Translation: CASTRTSGSSYNEQFF.

The chain's CDR3 is CASSLGAPVHTEAFF. The CDR3 region has the DNA TGTGCCAGCAGTTTAGGCGCTCCGGTACACACTGAAGCTTTCTTT. The genes are TRBV12-3 or TRBV12-4 and TRBJ1-1; D not resolved. The CDR3 is 15 residues long. V lost 1 base to trimming and J lost 3 bases, with 12 bases between them.

In nucleotides, the CDR3 is TGTGCCAGCAGTTTATACCTCGACGAGCAGTACTTC. Translation gives CASSLYLDEQYF. The chain uses TRBV28 and TRBJ2-7, with unresolved D. This CDR3 contains 12 residues. Trimming shortened V by 1 base and J by 5 bases, and 6 bases separated the two germline ends. The germline V gene encodes CDR1 MDHEN and CDR2 SYDVKM.